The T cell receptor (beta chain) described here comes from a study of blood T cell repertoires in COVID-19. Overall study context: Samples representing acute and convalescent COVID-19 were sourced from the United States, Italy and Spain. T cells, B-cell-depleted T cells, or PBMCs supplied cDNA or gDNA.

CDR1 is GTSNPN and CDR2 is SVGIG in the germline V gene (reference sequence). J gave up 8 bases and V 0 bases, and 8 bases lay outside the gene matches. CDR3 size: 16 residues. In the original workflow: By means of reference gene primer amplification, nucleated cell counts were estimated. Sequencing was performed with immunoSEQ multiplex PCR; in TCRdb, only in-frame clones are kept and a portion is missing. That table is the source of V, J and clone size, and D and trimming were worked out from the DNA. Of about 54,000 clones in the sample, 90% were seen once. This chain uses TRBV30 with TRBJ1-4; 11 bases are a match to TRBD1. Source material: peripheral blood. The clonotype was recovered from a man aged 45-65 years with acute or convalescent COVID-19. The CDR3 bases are TGTGCCTGGAGTGTACCCCCGGGACAGGGGGGGGAAAAACTGTTTTTT. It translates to CAWSVPPGQGGEKLFF.